This T cell receptor (beta chain) was profiled in a study of blood T cell repertoires in COVID-19. About the research overall: Some COVID-19 samples were acute and others convalescent; all came from the United States, Italy and Spain.

Produced via immunoSEQ multiplex PCR; TCRdb's table is partial and in-frame only. The sample lists about 45,000 clones, 70% to 90% seen once, with under 9.5% in the top ten. V lost 2 bases and J 6 bases, leaving 17 bases between the germline ends. CDR1 and CDR2 (germline): MNHEY, SMNVEV (reference sequence). The CDR3 covers 15 residues. The specimen was peripheral blood. The chain employs TRBV27 and TRBJ2-7, with D tentatively TRBD1 (6 bases). The TCR comes from a human donor in a cohort sampled during active COVID-19. This CDR3 is CASSLIGGKTGEQYF. CDR3 bases: TGTGCCAGCAGTTTAATAGGGGGAAAGACGGGCGAGCAGTACTTC.